Each of the 29 T cell receptor beta chains below was sequenced from the same sample in a study of Graves' ophthalmopathy and Graves' hyperthyroidism. RNA transcripts were the source from which TCR beta CDR3 regions were amplified. Amplification began with first-round RT-PCR using HTBI primers, then second-round multiplex PCR was performed. TCRdb re-called the multiplex PCR reads with MiXCR, one entry per CDR3 protein. The table records about 700,000 distinct CDR3 sequences, approximately 40% of them present only once. Sequenced: peripheral blood. The receptors shown here come from an adult man with Graves' ophthalmopathy.

Here the CDR3 reads CASSLVGSPKPNTGELFF. The CDR3 region has the DNA TGTGCCAGCAGCTTAGTCGGCAGTCCAAAGCCGAACACCGGGGAGCTGTTTTTT. The rearrangement links TRBV7-9 to TRBJ2-2; D is unresolved. The V gene lost 1 base and the J gene lost 0 bases, with 15 bases spanning the gap. This CDR3 region has 18 residues. Germline lookup yields CDR1 SEHNR and CDR2 FQNEAQ (reference sequence).

This clonotype has only a few counts. This chain uses TRBV20-1 with TRBJ1-3; TRBD1 agrees at 8 bases. This CDR3 contains 16 residues. The germline gives CDR1 DFQATT, CDR2 SNEGSKA (reference sequence). With V trimmed by 2 bases and J by 0 bases, 6 bases remained unmatched. CDR3 protein: CSARTGQVISGNTIYF. CDR3 in DNA: TGCAGTGCTAGAACGGGACAGGTTATCTCTGGAAACACCATATATTTT.

V and J are TRBV11-2 and TRBJ1-3, with 8 bases identical to TRBD1. CDR3 size: 15 residues. CDR1 is SGHAT and CDR2 is FQNNGV in the germline V gene. V was clipped by 3 bases and J by 4 bases; unmatched bases: 5. CDR3 region: CASSFVQGVGNTIYF. CDR3 DNA: TGTGCCAGCAGCTTCGTACAGGGGGTCGGAAACACCATATATTTT.

The CDR3, as DNA: TGCAGCGTTCCGGGACAGGGTATTACCGGGGAGCTGTTTTTT. Amino acid sequence: CSVPGQGITGELFF. The V and J genes are TRBV29-1 and TRBJ2-2; 9 nucleotides line up with TRBD1. CDR1 and CDR2 from the germline V gene are SQVTM and ANQGSEA. The CDR3 consists of 14 residues. V shed 5 bases and J 5 bases; nucleotides not matched to a gene: 6.

This clonotype was observed many times. This chain connects TRBV7-2 to TRBJ1-1, with a weak D call TRBD1 (5 bases). There are 14 residues in the CDR3. Trimming left V 2 bases short and J 0 bases short, with 7 bases between. The V gene's germline CDR1 is SGHTA and CDR2 FQGNSA. CDR3 amino acids: CASSLRGVNTEAFF. The CDR3 region has the DNA TGTGCCAGCAGCTTAAGAGGGGTGAACACTGAAGCTTTCTTT.

This clonotype was counted only a few times. The chain carries TRBV7-9 and TRBJ2-7; D is unclear. CDR1 SEHNR and CDR2 FQNEAQ come from the germline V gene (reference sequence). The CDR3 extends over 15 amino acids. V gave up 3 bases and J gave up 4 bases, with 16 bases separating them. CDR3: CASSFGELTFYEQYF. CDR3 DNA: TGTGCCAGCAGCTTTGGCGAGCTAACATTTTACGAGCAGTACTTC.

This chain connects TRBV5-6 to TRBJ2-2; TRBD2 agrees at 11 bases. J lost 1 base, V lost 0 bases, and 5 bases had no gene match. CDR1 is SGHDT and CDR2 is YYEEEE in the germline V gene. The CDR3 loop spans 18 amino acids. In nucleotides, the CDR3 is TGTGCCAGCAGCTTGGATGGGACTAGCGGATTGAACACCGGGGAGCTGTTTTTT. Encoded protein: CASSLDGTSGLNTGELFF.

The chain carries TRBV29-1 and TRBJ1-1; D is unresolved. Trimming shortened V by 3 bases and J by 4 bases, and 9 bases separated the two germline ends. The CDR3 contains 12 residues. Germline V CDR1 and CDR2: SQVTM, ANQGSEA. This chain's CDR3 is CSVEEAGTEAFF. CDR3 in DNA: TGCAGCGTTGAGGAAGCGGGCACTGAAGCTTTCTTT.

The chain links TRBV12-3 or TRBV12-4 to TRBJ1-5; a weak D match, TRBD1 (6 bases). V lost 3 bases and J lost 4, with 13 bases in between. The length of the CDR3 is 15 residues. CDR3 residues: CASSLGAGNNQPQHF. Here the CDR3 DNA reads TGTGCCAGCAGTTTGGGGGCAGGGAATAATCAGCCCCAGCATTTT.

The chain couples TRBV29-1 to TRBJ1-3; no firm D call. This CDR3 is 15 amino acids long. The germline V and J ends were trimmed by 6 bases and 0 bases, with 15 bases remaining between them. The germline V gene encodes CDR1 SQVTM and CDR2 ANQGSEA. The CDR3 is CSVERHTSSGNTIYF. The CDR3 DNA is TGCAGCGTAGAACGGCACACCAGCTCTGGAAACACCATATATTTT.

This clonotype was seen at least ten times. The rearrangement joins TRBV19 to TRBJ1-1, with TRBD1 matching over 7 bases. Germline CDR1 reads LNHDA; CDR2 reads SQIVND (reference sequence). Trimming removed 6 bases from V and 5 bases from J; junction bases left unmatched: 6. This CDR3 comprises 13 residues. The CDR3 is CASRRDRETEAFF. The CDR3 DNA is TGTGCCAGTAGAAGAGACAGGGAGACTGAAGCTTTCTTT.

This clonotype was counted at least ten times. The CDR3 region has the DNA TGCGCCAGCAGAGAAGCGACAGGGAAAGAGACCCAGTACTTC. It codes for CASREATGKETQYF. The chain is built from TRBV5-1 and TRBJ2-5; 7 bases map to TRBD1. From germline, CDR1 is SGHRS and CDR2 YFSETQ. After removal of 5 bases from V and 3 bases from J, the junction contained 7 bases not matched to a gene. This CDR3 comprises 14 residues.

This clonotype occurred once. The chain has TRBV7-2 and TRBJ1-6; D unclear. V was trimmed by 3 bases and J by 6 bases, leaving 15 bases between them. Per germline, CDR1 SGHTA and CDR2 FQGNSA. The CDR3 is 16 amino acids. CDR3 in DNA: TGTGCCAGCAGCTTGGCCGGAACGGACCCTAATTCACCCCTCCACTTT. It translates to CASSLAGTDPNSPLHF.

This clonotype was observed a few times. The CDR3 DNA is TGTGCCAGCAGCCACATGACTAGCGGGTACGAGCAGTACTTC. Its protein is CASSHMTSGYEQYF. The rearrangement links TRBV5-6 to TRBJ2-7, with 10 bases fitting TRBD2. The J segment lost 4 bases and the V segment lost 4 bases, leaving 5 bases of the junction unmatched. From germline, CDR1 is SGHDT and CDR2 YYEEEE. This CDR3 is built from 14 residues.

This rearrangement joins TRBV29-1 to TRBJ2-6; TRBD1 is a possible D gene (5 bases). The CDR3 contains 17 residues. V lost 3 bases and J lost 3, with 18 bases in between. Germline CDR1 and CDR2: SQVTM and ANQGSEA. CDR3 in DNA: TGCAGCGTTGATGAGCAGGGCCAGAACTATGGGGCCAACGTCCTGACTTTC. It specifies CSVDEQGQNYGANVLTF. The full variable domain, its missing parts supplied by reference TRBV29-1 and TRBJ2-6, is SAVISQKPSRDICQRGTSLTIQCQVDSQVTMMFWYRQQPGQSLTLIATANQGSEATYESGFVIDKFPISRPNLTFSTLTVSNMSPEDSSIYLCSVDEQGQNYGANVLTFGAGSRLTVL.

Ten or more counts support this clonotype. The chain combines TRBV28 with TRBJ1-2; no definite D call. CDR3 length equals 12 residues. Germline V gene lookup returns CDR1 MDHEN and CDR2 SYDVKM. Trimming removed 7 bases at V and 8 bases at J, with 14 bases between. The CDR3 spells CASKMAANGYTF. The CDR3, as DNA: TGTGCCAGCAAAATGGCGGCGAACGGCTACACCTTC.

Many counts were recorded for this clonotype. The chain recombines TRBV19 with TRBJ1-5; no definite D call. Looked up from germline, CDR1 is LNHDA and CDR2 is SQIVND (reference sequence). The CDR3 is 14 amino acids. The V end was cut by 5 bases, the J end by 4 bases, with 12 bases between. CDR3 region: CASSLGIGNQPQHF. The CDR3 nucleotides are TGTGCCAGTAGTCTGGGGATTGGTAATCAGCCCCAGCATTTT. The whole variable domain, filled in from reference TRBV19 and TRBJ1-5, reads DGGITQSPKYLFRKEGQNVTLSCEQNLNHDAMYWYRQDPGQGLRLIYYSQIVNDFQKGDIAEGYSVSREKKESFPLTVTSAQKNPTAFYLCASSLGIGNQPQHFGDGTRLSIL.

This clonotype turned up a few times. The chain has TRBV19 and TRBJ1-1; unclear D gene. The CDR3 totals 14 residues. The V end was cut by 5 bases, the J end by 2 bases, with 12 bases between. Germline V lookup: CDR1 LNHDA, CDR2 SQIVND (reference sequence). The CDR3 spells CASSPLSVNTEAFF. The DNA for the CDR3 is TGTGCCAGTAGTCCCCTGAGTGTCAACACTGAAGCTTTCTTT.

This clonotype has ten or more counts. This chain uses TRBV10-2 with TRBJ1-1; D is possibly TRBD1 (6 bases). The V gene lost 10 bases and the J gene lost 1 base, with 10 bases spanning the gap. Germline CDR1 reads WSHSY; CDR2 reads SAAADI. This CDR3 is built from 12 residues. The CDR3 nucleotides read TGCGCCACCGGACAGACGAACACTGAAGCTTTCTTT. Translated: CATGQTNTEAFF.

The V call is TRBV7-8, the J call TRBJ2-6; possibly TRBD2 for D (7 bases). Per the germline V gene, CDR1 is SGHVS and CDR2 is FQNEAQ. The germline V and J ends were trimmed by 0 bases and 5 bases, with 17 bases remaining between them. There are 18 residues in the CDR3. This CDR3 is CASSLAQGGGRRANVLTF. In DNA form, the CDR3 reads TGTGCCAGCAGCTTAGCCCAAGGGGGGGGCCGAAGGGCCAACGTCCTGACTTTC.

The rearrangement uses TRBV10-3 and TRBJ1-5, with 8 bases fitting TRBD1. CDR3 length: 17 residues. The germline CDR1 and CDR2 sequences are ENHRY and SYGVKD. J lost 3 bases, V lost 0 bases, and 7 bases had no gene match. The CDR3 sequence is CAISESNRGYDNQPQHF. In DNA form, the CDR3 reads TGTGCCATCAGTGAGTCGAACAGGGGGTATGACAATCAGCCCCAGCATTTT.

This clonotype turned up a few times. J is TRBJ2-7 and V is TRBV20-1; a possible D gene is TRBD1 (6 bases). The CDR3 totals 13 residues. Germline V gene lookup returns CDR1 DFQATT and CDR2 SNEGSKA (reference sequence). V lost 3 bases, J lost 3 bases, and 12 bases lay in between. The CDR3 is CSASRTVSYEQYF. CDR3 coding DNA: TGCAGTGCTAGCCGGACAGTGAGCTACGAGCAGTACTTC.

The sample holds a few counts of this clonotype. The chain carries TRBV6-5 and TRBJ1-4, with D uncertain. There are 13 residues in the CDR3. Deletions cut 0 bases from V and 8 bases from J, with 7 bases between. Germline CDR1 and CDR2: MNHEY and SVGAGI. In nucleotides, the CDR3 is TGTGCCAGCAGTTACTCAGGGAGAGAAAAACTGTTTTTT. Its protein is CASSYSGREKLFF.

In the case of this clonotype: A much larger clone differs by one base, so this may be a read error. The chain couples TRBV20-1 to TRBJ2-5; D unresolved. The CDR3 consists of 11 residues. Germline CDR1 reads DFQATT; CDR2 reads SNEGSKA (reference sequence). CDR3 nucleotides: TGCAGTGCTACAGGTCAAGAGGCCCAGTACTTC. Translated: CSATGQEAQYF.

This clonotype occurred many times. V is TRBV7-9 and J is TRBJ1-1; the D is unclear. Germline CDR1 SEHNR, CDR2 FQNEAQ (reference sequence). This CDR3 is 15 amino acids long. The V and J ends lost 1 base and 4 bases respectively, with 13 bases between them. CDR3 in DNA: TGTGCCAGCAGCTTAGGGGGAATCCACAGCACTGAAGCTTTCTTT. This gives the protein CASSLGGIHSTEAFF.

This CDR3 is CASSPPGDSGIYEQYF. CDR3 DNA sequence: TGTGCCAGCAGTCCCCCGGGGGATAGCGGGATCTACGAGCAGTACTTC. The rearrangement joins TRBV25-1 to TRBJ2-7; TRBD2 agrees at 8 bases. This CDR3 contains 16 residues. V lost 5 bases and J lost 3; bases outside the gene matches: 12. Germline V gene data show CDR1 as MGHDK and CDR2 as SYGVNS.

This clonotype was found a few times. The chain recombines TRBV9 with TRBJ2-5; no clear D. There are 14 residues in the CDR3. Trimming took off 4 bases at V and 5 bases at J, with 15 bases between the two ends. Per germline, CDR1 SGDLS and CDR2 YYNGEE. CDR3 amino acids: CASSLVDQKETQYF. The CDR3 nucleotides read TGTGCCAGCAGCTTAGTCGACCAGAAGGAGACCCAGTACTTC.

The chain employs TRBV19 and TRBJ1-5; possible D gene TRBD1, 5 bases. V was shortened by 9 bases and J by 6 bases, with 15 bases between the two germline ends. CDR1 is LNHDA, CDR2 SQIVND, per germline (reference sequence). The CDR3 contains 13 residues. Here the CDR3 reads CASAGHLSQPQHF. In nucleotides, the CDR3 is TGTGCCAGCGCAGGACACCTAAGTCAGCCCCAGCATTTT.

The V and J genes are TRBV15 and TRBJ1-1; D gene uncertain. This CDR3 spans 14 amino acids. The V end was cut by 10 bases, the J end by 1 base, with 16 bases between. CDR1 and CDR2 from the germline V gene are LNHNV and YYDKDF (reference sequence). In DNA form, the CDR3 reads TGTGCCAGCAGTCCCCCTGACCCGAACACTGAAGCTTTCTTT. Protein product: CASSPPDPNTEAFF. The entire variable domain, with the rest obtained from reference TRBV15 and TRBJ1-1, is as follows: DAMVIQNPRYQVTQFGKPVTLSCSQTLNHNVMYWYQQKSSQAPKLLFHYYDKDFNNEADTPDNFQSRRPNTSFCFLDIRSPGLGDTAMYLCASSPPDPNTEAFFGQGTRLTVV.